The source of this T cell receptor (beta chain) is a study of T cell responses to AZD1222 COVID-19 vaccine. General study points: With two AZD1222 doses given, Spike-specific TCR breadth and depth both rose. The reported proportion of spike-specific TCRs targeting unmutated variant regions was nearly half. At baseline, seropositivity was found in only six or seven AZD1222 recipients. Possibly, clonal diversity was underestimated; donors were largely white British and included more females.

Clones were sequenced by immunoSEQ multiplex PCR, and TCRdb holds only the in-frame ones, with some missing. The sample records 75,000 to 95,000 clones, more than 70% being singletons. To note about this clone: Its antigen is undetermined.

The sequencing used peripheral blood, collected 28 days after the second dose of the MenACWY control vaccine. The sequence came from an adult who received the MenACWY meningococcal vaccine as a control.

CDR3: CASSHRGLKNIQYF. Here the CDR3 DNA reads TGTGCCAGCAGTCACAGGGGGCTCAAAAACATTCAGTACTTC. The chain is built from TRBV14 and TRBJ2-4; 9 bases map to TRBD1. The length of the CDR3 is 14 residues. V was clipped by 6 bases and J by 3 bases; unmatched bases: 3. CDR1 and CDR2 (germline): SGHDN, FVKESK.